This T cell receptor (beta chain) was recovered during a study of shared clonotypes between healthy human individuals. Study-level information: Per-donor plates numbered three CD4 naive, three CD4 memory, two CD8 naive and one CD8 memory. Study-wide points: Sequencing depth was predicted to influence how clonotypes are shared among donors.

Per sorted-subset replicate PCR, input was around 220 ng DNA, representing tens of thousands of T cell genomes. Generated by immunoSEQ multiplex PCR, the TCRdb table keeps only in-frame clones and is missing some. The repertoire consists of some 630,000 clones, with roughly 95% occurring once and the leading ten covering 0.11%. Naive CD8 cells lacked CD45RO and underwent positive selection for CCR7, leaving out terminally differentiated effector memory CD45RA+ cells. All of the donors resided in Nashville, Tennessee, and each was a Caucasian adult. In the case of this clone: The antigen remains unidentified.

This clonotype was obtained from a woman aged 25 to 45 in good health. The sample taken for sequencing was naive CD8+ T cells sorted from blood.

The CDR3 loop is CASSVVGSGEQYF. DNA for the CDR3: TGTGCCAGCAGCGTAGTTGGGTCTGGCGAGCAGTACTTC. The chain combines TRBV9 with TRBJ2-7; D call uncertain. Germline lookup yields CDR1 SGDLS and CDR2 YYNGEE. Trimming removed 0 bases at V and 6 bases at J, with 10 bases between. The CDR3 consists of 13 residues.